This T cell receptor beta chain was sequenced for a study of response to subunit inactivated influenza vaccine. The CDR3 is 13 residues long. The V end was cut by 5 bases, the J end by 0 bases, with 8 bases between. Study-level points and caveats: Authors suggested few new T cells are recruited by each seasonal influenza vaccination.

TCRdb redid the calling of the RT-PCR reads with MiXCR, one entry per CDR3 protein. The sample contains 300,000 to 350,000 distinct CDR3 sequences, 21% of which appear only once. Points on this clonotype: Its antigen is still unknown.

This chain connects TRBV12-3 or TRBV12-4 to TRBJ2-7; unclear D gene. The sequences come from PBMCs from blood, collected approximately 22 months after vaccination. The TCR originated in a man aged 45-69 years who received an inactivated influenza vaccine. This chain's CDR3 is CASSNFYSYEQYF. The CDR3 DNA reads TGTGCCAGCAGTAACTTCTACTCCTACGAGCAGTACTTC.